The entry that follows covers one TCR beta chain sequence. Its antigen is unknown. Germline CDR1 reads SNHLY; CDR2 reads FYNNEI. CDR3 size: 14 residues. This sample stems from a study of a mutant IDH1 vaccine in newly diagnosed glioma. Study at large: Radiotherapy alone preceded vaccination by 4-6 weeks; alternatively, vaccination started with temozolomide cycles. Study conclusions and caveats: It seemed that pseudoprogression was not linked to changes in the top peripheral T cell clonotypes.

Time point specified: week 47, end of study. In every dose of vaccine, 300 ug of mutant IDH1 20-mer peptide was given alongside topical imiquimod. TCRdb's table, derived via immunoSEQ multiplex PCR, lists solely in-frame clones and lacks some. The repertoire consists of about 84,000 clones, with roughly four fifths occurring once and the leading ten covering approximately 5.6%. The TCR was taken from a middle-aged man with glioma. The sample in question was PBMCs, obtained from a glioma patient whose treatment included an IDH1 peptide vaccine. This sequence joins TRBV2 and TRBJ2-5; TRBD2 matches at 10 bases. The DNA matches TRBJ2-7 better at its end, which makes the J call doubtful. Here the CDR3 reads CASSERGGGYEQYF. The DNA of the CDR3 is TGTGCCAGCAGCGAGCGGGGGGGAGGATACGAGCAGTACTTC.